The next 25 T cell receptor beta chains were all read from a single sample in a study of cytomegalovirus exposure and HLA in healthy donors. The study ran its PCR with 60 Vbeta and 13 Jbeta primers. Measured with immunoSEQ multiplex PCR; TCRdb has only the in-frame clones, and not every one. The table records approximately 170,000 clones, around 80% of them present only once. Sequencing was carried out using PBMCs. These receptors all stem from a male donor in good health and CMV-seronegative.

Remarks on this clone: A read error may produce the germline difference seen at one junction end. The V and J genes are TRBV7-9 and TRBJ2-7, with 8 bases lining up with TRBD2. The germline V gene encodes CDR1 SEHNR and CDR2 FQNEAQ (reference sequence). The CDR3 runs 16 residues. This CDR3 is CSSSLSVGSGTYEQYF. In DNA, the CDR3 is TGTTCCAGCAGCTTATCGGTGGGTAGCGGGACCTACGAGCAGTACTTC.

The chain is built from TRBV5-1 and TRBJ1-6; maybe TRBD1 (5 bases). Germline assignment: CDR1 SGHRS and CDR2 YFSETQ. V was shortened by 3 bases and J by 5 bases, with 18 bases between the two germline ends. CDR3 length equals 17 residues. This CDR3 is CASSSSSRIRDNSPLHF. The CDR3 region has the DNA TGCGCCAGCAGCTCATCCTCTCGGATCAGGGATAATTCACCCCTCCACTTT.

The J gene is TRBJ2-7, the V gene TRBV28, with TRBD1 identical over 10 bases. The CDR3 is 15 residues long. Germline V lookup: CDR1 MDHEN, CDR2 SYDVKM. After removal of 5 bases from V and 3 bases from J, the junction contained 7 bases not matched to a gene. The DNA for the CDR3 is TGTGCCAGCAGTGGGACAGGGGTCGGGGGCTACGAGCAGTACTTC. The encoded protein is CASSGTGVGGYEQYF.

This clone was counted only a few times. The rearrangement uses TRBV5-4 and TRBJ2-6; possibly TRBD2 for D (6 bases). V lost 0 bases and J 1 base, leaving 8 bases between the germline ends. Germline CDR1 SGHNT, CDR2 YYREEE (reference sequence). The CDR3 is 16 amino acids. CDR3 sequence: CASSLDGGSGANVLTF. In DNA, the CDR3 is TGTGCCAGCAGCTTGGACGGGGGTTCTGGGGCCAACGTCCTGACTTTC.

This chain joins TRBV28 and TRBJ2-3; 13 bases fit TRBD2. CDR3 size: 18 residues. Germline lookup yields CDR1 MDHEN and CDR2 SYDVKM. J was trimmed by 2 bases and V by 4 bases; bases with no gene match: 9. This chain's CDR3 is CASSSRRGLAGLTDTQYF. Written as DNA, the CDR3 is TGTGCCAGCAGTTCCCGTAGGGGACTAGCGGGGCTCACAGATACGCAGTATTTT.

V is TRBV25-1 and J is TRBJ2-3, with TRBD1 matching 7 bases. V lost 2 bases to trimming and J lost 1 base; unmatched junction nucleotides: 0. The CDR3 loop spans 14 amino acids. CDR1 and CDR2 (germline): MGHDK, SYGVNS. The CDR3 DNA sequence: TGTGCCAGCAGTGAAGACAGGGGCACAGATACGCAGTATTTT. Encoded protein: CASSEDRGTDTQYF.

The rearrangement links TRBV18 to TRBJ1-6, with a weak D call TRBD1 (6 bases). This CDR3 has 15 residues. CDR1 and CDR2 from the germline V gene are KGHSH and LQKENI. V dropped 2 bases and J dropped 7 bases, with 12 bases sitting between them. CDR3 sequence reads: CASSPIGDRNSPLHF. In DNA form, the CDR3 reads TGTGCCAGCTCACCAATAGGAGACAGGAATTCACCCCTCCACTTT.

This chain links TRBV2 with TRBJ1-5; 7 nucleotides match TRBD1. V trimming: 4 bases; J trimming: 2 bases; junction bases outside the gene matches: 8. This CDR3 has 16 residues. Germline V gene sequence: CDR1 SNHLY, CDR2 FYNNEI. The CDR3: CASSGRGGGGNQPQHF. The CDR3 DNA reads TGTGCCAGCAGTGGAAGAGGGGGCGGAGGCAATCAGCCCCAGCATTTT.

CDR3 coding DNA: TGTGCCAGCAGTTACCTGATGACTAGCGGGTCCGTTCAAGAGACCCAGTACTTC. Amino acids: CASSYLMTSGSVQETQYF. The J gene is TRBJ2-5, the V gene TRBV27, with 10 bases identical to TRBD2. Unmatched junction bases numbered 13, after V lost 4 bases and J lost 2 bases. The CDR3 consists of 18 residues. Germline values: CDR1 MNHEY, CDR2 SMNVEV (reference sequence).

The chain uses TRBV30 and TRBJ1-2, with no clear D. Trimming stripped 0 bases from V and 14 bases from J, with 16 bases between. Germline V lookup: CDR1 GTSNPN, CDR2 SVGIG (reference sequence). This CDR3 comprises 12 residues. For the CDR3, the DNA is TGTGCCTGGAGTGTAAGCGGGGAGTTAAGAACCTTC. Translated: CAWSVSGELRTF.

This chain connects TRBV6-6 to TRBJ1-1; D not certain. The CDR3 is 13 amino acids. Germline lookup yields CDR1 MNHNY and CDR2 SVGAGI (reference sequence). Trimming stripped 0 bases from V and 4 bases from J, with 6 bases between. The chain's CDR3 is CASSYSSTTEAFF. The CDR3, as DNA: TGTGCCAGCAGTTACTCGAGTACCACTGAAGCTTTCTTT.

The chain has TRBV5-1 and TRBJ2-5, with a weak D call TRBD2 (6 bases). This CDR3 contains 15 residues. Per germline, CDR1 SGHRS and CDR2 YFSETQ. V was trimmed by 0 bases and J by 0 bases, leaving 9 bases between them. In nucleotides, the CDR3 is TGCGCCAGCAGCTTGGGCGGGGCCAACCAAGAGACCCAGTACTTC. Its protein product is CASSLGGANQETQYF. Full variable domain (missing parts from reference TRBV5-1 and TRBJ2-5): KAGVTQTPRYLIKTRGQQVTLSCSPISGHRSVSWYQQTPGQGLQFLFEYFSETQRNKGNFPGRFSGRQFSNSRSEMNVSTLELGDSALYLCASSLGGANQETQYFGPGTRLLVL.

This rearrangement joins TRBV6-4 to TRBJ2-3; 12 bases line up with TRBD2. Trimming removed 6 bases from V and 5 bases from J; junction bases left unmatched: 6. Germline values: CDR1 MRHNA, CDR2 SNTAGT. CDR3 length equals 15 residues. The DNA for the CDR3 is TGTGCCAGCAGACGACTAGCGGGGGAGGTAGATACGCAGTATTTT. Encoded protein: CASRRLAGEVDTQYF.

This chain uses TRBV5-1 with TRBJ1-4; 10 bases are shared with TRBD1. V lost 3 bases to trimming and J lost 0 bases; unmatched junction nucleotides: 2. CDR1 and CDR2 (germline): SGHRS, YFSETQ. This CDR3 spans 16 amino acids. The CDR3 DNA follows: TGCGCCAGCAGCTGGACAGGGGGGTCAACTAATGAAAAACTGTTTTTT. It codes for CASSWTGGSTNEKLFF.

CDR3 sequence: CASSEPSGGSNEQFF. CDR3 in DNA: TGTGCCAGCAGCGAACCTAGCGGGGGGTCGAATGAGCAGTTCTTC. The chain couples TRBV7-2 to TRBJ2-1; TRBD2 matches at 11 bases. V shed 5 bases and J 7 bases; nucleotides not matched to a gene: 7. The CDR3 length is 15 residues. The germline V gene has CDR1 SGHTA and CDR2 FQGNSA. Drawing the rest from reference TRBV7-2 and TRBJ2-1, the complete variable domain is GAGVSQSPSNKVTEKGKDVELRCDPISGHTALYWYRQSLGQGLEFLIYFQGNSAPDKSGLPSDRFSAERTGGSVSTLTIQRTQQEDSAVYLCASSEPSGGSNEQFFGPGTRLTVL.

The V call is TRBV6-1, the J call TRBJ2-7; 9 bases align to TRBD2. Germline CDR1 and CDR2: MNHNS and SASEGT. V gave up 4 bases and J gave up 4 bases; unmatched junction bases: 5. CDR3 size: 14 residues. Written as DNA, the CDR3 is TGTGCCAGCAGTGTAGCGGGAGCGGGATACGAGCAGTACTTC. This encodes CASSVAGAGYEQYF.

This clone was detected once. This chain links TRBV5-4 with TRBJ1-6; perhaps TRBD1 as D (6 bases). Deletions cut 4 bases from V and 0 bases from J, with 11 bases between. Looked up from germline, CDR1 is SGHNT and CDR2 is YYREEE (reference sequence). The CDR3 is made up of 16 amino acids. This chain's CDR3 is CASSPGASSYNSPLHF. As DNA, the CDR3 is TGTGCCAGCAGCCCAGGGGCAAGCTCCTATAATTCACCCCTCCACTTT.

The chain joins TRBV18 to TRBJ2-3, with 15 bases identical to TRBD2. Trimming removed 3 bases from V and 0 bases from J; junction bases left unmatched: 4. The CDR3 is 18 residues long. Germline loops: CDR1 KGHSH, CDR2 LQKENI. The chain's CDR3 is CASSPRTSGGGSTDTQYF. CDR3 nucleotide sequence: TGTGCCAGCTCACCGCGGACTAGCGGGGGGGGGAGCACAGATACGCAGTATTTT.

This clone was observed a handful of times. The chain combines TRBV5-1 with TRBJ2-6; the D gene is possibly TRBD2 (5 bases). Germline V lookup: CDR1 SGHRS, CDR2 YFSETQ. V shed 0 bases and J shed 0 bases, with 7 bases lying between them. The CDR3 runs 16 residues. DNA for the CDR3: TGCGCCAGCAGCTTGGACGGGGTCTCTGGGGCCAACGTCCTGACTTTC. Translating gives CASSLDGVSGANVLTF.

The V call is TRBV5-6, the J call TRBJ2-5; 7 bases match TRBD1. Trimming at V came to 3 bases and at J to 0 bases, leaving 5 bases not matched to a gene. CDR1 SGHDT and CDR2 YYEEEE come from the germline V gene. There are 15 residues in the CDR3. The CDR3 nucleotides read TGTGCCAGCAGCTGGGGACAGAGGTACCAAGAGACCCAGTACTTC. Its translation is CASSWGQRYQETQYF.

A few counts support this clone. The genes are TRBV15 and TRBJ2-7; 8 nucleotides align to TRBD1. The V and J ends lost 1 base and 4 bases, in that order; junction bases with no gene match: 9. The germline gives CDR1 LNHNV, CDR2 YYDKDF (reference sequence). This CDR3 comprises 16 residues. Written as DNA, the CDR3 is TGTGCCACCAGCAGAGGCCAAGGCGGACAGGGATACGAGCAGTACTTC. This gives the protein CATSRGQGGQGYEQYF.

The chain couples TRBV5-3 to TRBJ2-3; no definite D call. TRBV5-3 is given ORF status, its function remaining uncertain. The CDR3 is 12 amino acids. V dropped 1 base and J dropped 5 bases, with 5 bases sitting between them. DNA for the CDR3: TGTGCCAGAAGCTTGATCGGAGATACGCAGTATTTT. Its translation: CARSLIGDTQYF.

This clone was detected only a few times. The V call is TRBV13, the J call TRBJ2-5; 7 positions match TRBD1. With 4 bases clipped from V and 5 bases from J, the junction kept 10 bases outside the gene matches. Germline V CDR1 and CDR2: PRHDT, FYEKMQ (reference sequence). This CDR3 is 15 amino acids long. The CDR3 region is CASSSTGYGKETQYF. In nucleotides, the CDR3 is TGTGCCAGCAGCTCGACAGGGTATGGGAAGGAGACCCAGTACTTC.

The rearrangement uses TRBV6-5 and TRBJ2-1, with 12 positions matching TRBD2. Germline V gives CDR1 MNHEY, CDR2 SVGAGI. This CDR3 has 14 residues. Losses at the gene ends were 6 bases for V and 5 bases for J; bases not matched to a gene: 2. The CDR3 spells CASRLAGGHNEQFF. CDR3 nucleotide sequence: TGTGCCAGCAGGCTAGCGGGGGGGCACAATGAGCAGTTCTTC.

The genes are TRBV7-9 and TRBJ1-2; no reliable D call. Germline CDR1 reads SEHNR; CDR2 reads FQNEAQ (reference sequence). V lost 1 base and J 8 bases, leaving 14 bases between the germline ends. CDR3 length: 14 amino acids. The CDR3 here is CASSLVTTSEGYTF. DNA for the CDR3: TGTGCCAGCAGCTTAGTAACCACGTCTGAGGGCTACACCTTC.